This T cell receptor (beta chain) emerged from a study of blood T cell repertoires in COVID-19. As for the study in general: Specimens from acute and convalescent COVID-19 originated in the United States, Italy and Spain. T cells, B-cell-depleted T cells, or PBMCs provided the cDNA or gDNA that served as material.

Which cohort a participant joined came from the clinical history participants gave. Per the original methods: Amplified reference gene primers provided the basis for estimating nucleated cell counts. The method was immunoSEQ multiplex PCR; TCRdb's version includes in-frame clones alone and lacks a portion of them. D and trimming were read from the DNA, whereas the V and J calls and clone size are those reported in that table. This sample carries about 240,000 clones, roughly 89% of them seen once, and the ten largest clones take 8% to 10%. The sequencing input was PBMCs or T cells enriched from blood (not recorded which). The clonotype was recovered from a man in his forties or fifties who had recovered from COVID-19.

CDR3 in amino acids: CATSDPREGWETQYF. In DNA form, the CDR3 reads TGTGCCACCAGTGACCCACGGGAGGGTTGGGAGACCCAGTACTTC. This rearrangement joins TRBV24-1 to TRBJ2-5; 8 bases line up with TRBD2. The CDR3 length is 15 residues. Germline V gene sequence: CDR1 KGHDR, CDR2 SFDVKD. After removal of 4 bases from V and 5 bases from J, the junction contained 8 bases not matched to a gene.